The T cell receptor (beta chain) described here comes from a study of T cell responses to AZD1222 COVID-19 vaccine. General study points: Repertoires were collected only later (after the peak T cell response had occurred). As reported, nearly half of all spike-specific TCRs target variant regions that are unmutated. After two AZD1222 doses, spike-specific TCR breadth and depth rose versus day 0.

Profiling relied on immunoSEQ multiplex PCR, and the TCRdb table lists in-frame clones only, not all of them. The sample has about 120,000 clones, 85% to 95% seen once; the top ten hold 4% to 6%. Regarding this clone: Its antigen is not known.

The CDR3 loop spans 15 amino acids. Trimming pared 1 base from V and 5 bases from J, leaving 12 bases between. Germline CDR1 reads LGHDT; CDR2 reads YNNKEL (reference sequence). Analysis merged second doses at about 4 or about 12 weeks. This TCR was recovered from an adult who received the AZD1222 COVID-19 vaccine. Source: peripheral blood, taken 28 days after the second AZD1222 dose. The V and J genes are TRBV3-1 (or the pseudogene TRBV3-2) and TRBJ2-1; possible D gene TRBD2, 5 bases. The CDR3 here is CASSQGARAHNEQFF. Here the CDR3 DNA reads TGTGCCAGCAGCCAAGGCGCGCGGGCCCACAATGAGCAGTTCTTC.